The 27 T cell receptor beta chains given below trace back to one sample, sequenced in a study of cytomegalovirus exposure and HLA in healthy donors. Both 60 Vbeta primers and 13 Jbeta primers went into the PCR. Profiled with immunoSEQ multiplex PCR; TCRdb holds only in-frame clones, not every one. The table shows 150,000 to 200,000 clones, with about 79% occurring only once. The sample was PBMCs. The origin of the receptors is a man in his forties or fifties in good health and CMV-seropositive.

The rearrangement joins TRBV7-9 to TRBJ2-6; D possibly corresponds to TRBD1 (5 bases). Germline V CDR1 and CDR2: SEHNR, FQNEAQ (reference sequence). V gave up 1 base and J gave up 2 bases, with 6 bases separating them. The CDR3 sequence is 15 residues long. The CDR3 sequence: CASSLEGAGANVLTF. CDR3 DNA: TGTGCCAGCAGCTTAGAAGGGGCTGGGGCCAACGTCCTGACTTTC.

This clone has a handful of counts. The chain joins TRBV7-8 to TRBJ2-2; 7 bases are shared with TRBD1. Losses at the gene ends were 6 bases for V and 2 bases for J; bases not matched to a gene: 18. The CDR3 covers 19 residues. Per germline, CDR1 SGHVS and CDR2 FQNEAQ. CDR3: CASREGQPTLKPNTGELFF. The CDR3 DNA is TGTGCCAGCAGAGAGGGACAGCCCACTCTGAAGCCTAACACCGGGGAGCTGTTTTTT.

The chain is built from TRBV7-9 and TRBJ1-2; the D gene is possibly TRBD1 (5 bases). The germline V gene has CDR1 SEHNR and CDR2 FQNEAQ (reference sequence). V was pared by 10 bases and J by 7 bases, with 13 bases between. CDR3 size: 11 residues. Here the CDR3 DNA reads TGTGCCACCCCGGGACTCCTTGGCTACACCTTC. Translated: CATPGLLGYTF. The complete variable domain, with remaining parts taken from reference TRBV7-9 and TRBJ1-2, reads DTGVSQNPRHKITKRGQNVTFRCDPISEHNRLYWYRQTLGQGPEFLTYFQNEAQLEKSRLLSDRFSAERPKGSFSTLEIQRTEQGDSAMYLCATPGLLGYTFGSGTRLTVV.

The chain has TRBV27 and TRBJ1-2, with 8 bases that match TRBD1. Germline lookup yields CDR1 MNHEY and CDR2 SMNVEV (reference sequence). V shed 9 bases, J shed 1 base, and the junction held 4 bases outside the gene matches. The CDR3 is made up of 13 amino acids. The CDR3 protein is CASKTGVNYGYTF. The CDR3 DNA reads as TGTGCCAGTAAGACAGGGGTTAACTATGGCTACACCTTC.

The chain combines TRBV5-1 with TRBJ2-3; TRBD1 matches 7 bases. J was trimmed by 0 bases and V by 2 bases; bases with no gene match: 6. The germline V gene has CDR1 SGHRS and CDR2 YFSETQ. CDR3 length: 16 amino acids. The chain's CDR3 is CASSLGQVPSTDTQYF. In nucleotides, the CDR3 is TGCGCCAGCAGCTTAGGACAGGTCCCTAGCACAGATACGCAGTATTTT. The full variable domain, rest sourced from reference TRBV5-1 and TRBJ2-3, is KAGVTQTPRYLIKTRGQQVTLSCSPISGHRSVSWYQQTPGQGLQFLFEYFSETQRNKGNFPGRFSGRQFSNSRSEMNVSTLELGDSALYLCASSLGQVPSTDTQYFGPGTRLTVL.

The chain is built from TRBV6-5 and TRBJ1-1; 9 bases line up with TRBD1. The length of the CDR3 is 16 residues. The trim removed 2 bases at V and 4 bases at J, leaving 8 bases unmatched. In germline, CDR1 is MNHEY, CDR2 SVGAGI. The CDR3 reads CASSYTQGAGGTEAFF. The CDR3 DNA is TGTGCCAGCAGTTACACACAGGGGGCAGGTGGCACTGAAGCTTTCTTT.

The V gene is TRBV18, the J gene TRBJ2-1; 13 positions agree with TRBD2. Germline V lookup: CDR1 KGHSH, CDR2 LQKENI. The CDR3 has 17 residues. V gave up 3 bases and J gave up 5 bases; unmatched junction bases: 7. The CDR3 DNA sequence: TGTGCCAGCTCACCTCAACCCGGGACTAGCGGGAACAATGAGCAGTTCTTC. Translated: CASSPQPGTSGNNEQFF.

This chain links TRBV10-2 with TRBJ2-1, with 10 positions matching TRBD2. CDR1 WSHSY and CDR2 SAAADI come from the germline V gene. The V segment lost 4 bases and the J segment 3 bases; nucleotides outside the gene matches: 6. The CDR3 consists of 16 residues. This chain's CDR3 is CASSGLGLADYNEQFF. The CDR3 DNA reads TGCGCCAGCAGTGGTCTCGGACTAGCGGACTACAATGAGCAGTTCTTC.

This chain links TRBV6-6 with TRBJ2-3; 8 bases map to TRBD1. CDR3 length equals 16 residues. Germline CDR1 MNHNY, CDR2 SVGAGI (reference sequence). Trimming removed 0 bases from V and 4 bases from J; junction bases left unmatched: 6. The CDR3 nucleotides read TGTGCCAGCAGTTACTCGCGTCAGGGGGCCGCAGATACGCAGTATTTT. This gives the protein CASSYSRQGAADTQYF.

The J gene is TRBJ1-4, the V gene TRBV2; 11 bases line up with TRBD1. V dropped 6 bases and J dropped 8; count of bases not matched to a gene: 5. The CDR3 has 14 residues. From germline, CDR1 is SNHLY and CDR2 FYNNEI. CDR3 loop: CASSTDRGPEKLFF. The CDR3, as DNA: TGTGCCAGCAGCACGGACAGGGGGCCCGAAAAACTGTTTTTT.

This chain joins TRBV6-5 and TRBJ1-1, with 10 bases lining up with TRBD1. CDR3 length: 16 residues. J was trimmed by 6 bases and V by 2 bases; bases with no gene match: 9. Germline assignment: CDR1 MNHEY and CDR2 SVGAGI. CDR3 bases: TGTGCCAGCAGTTACCCGACAGGGGGCAGTGTCTCTGAAGCTTTCTTT. Protein sequence: CASSYPTGGSVSEAFF.

The chain employs TRBV7-8 and TRBJ2-7, with TRBD1 matching 8 bases. The germline CDR1 and CDR2 sequences are SGHVS and FQNEAQ. The junction had 9 bases not matched to a gene; V was cut back by 5 bases and J by 12 bases. The CDR3 has 12 amino acids. The CDR3 spells CASSEGQAPLYV. The CDR3 coding sequence is TGTGCCAGCAGCGAGGGACAGGCCCCGCTGTACGTC.

This chain links TRBV5-1 with TRBJ2-3; TRBD2 matches at 11 bases. The CDR3 sequence is 16 residues long. Germline V gene data show CDR1 as SGHRS and CDR2 as YFSETQ. With V trimmed by 1 base and J by 4 bases, 5 bases remained unmatched. Written as DNA, the CDR3 is TGCGCCAGCAGCTTGAGGGTAGCGGGGGGGCCAGATACGCAGTATTTT. Encoded protein: CASSLRVAGGPDTQYF.

The chain is built from TRBV7-9 and TRBJ2-3; 9 nucleotides agree with TRBD2. Trimming at V came to 5 bases and at J to 2 bases, leaving 11 bases not matched to a gene. The CDR3 length is 17 residues. Germline V gene lookup returns CDR1 SEHNR and CDR2 FQNEAQ (reference sequence). CDR3 sequence (DNA): TGTGCCAGCAGCCAAGCCGAGACTAGCGGATTCACAGATACGCAGTATTTT. Translating it yields CASSQAETSGFTDTQYF.

This chain links TRBV11-3 with TRBJ2-1; 9 bases are a match to TRBD2. Germline V gene data show CDR1 as SGHNT and CDR2 as YENEEA. V lost 3 bases to trimming and J lost 8 bases; unmatched junction nucleotides: 11. CDR3 size: 16 residues. The chain's CDR3 is CASSFPSSGSLHEQFF. As DNA, the CDR3 is TGTGCCAGCAGCTTCCCTAGTAGCGGGAGTCTCCATGAGCAGTTCTTC. Based on the CDR3 plus reference TRBV11-3 and TRBJ2-1, the full variable domain is EAGVVQSPRYKIIEKKQPVAFWCNPISGHNTLYWYLQNLGQGPELLIRYENEEAVDDSQLPKDRFSAERLKGVDSTLKIQPAELGDSAVYLCASSFPSSGSLHEQFFGPGTRLTVL.

This clone was found once. V gene TRBV5-5 combines with J gene TRBJ2-2; 8 bases line up with TRBD1. This CDR3 comprises 16 residues. The germline gives CDR1 SGHKS, CDR2 YYEKEE (reference sequence). V was pared by 3 bases and J by 1 base, with 5 bases of the junction left unmatched. The CDR3 reads CASSSSGTGNTGELFF. CDR3 DNA sequence: TGTGCCAGCAGCTCCTCCGGGACAGGGAACACCGGGGAGCTGTTTTTT.

The J gene is TRBJ1-5, the V gene TRBV5-1; D is perhaps TRBD1 (5 bases). CDR1 SGHRS and CDR2 YFSETQ come from the germline V gene. The CDR3 is 13 amino acids. V lost 3 bases to trimming and J lost 5 bases, with 9 bases between them. The CDR3 loop reads CASSSDIDQPQHF. The CDR3 DNA is TGCGCCAGCAGCTCGGACATAGATCAGCCCCAGCATTTT.

This clone was observed a handful of times. CDR3 in DNA: TGTGCCAGCAGCCAAGATCGAAGCGGGAGTTCTGGTAATGAGCAGTTCTTC. It translates to CASSQDRSGSSGNEQFF. The chain couples TRBV4-2 to TRBJ2-1, with 8 bases aligning to TRBD2. J was trimmed by 7 bases and V by 0 bases; bases with no gene match: 11. The CDR3 totals 17 residues. The germline V gene has CDR1 LGHNA and CDR2 YNFKEQ.

The count of this clone is one. The DNA of the CDR3 is TGCGCCAGCAGCGGAACAGGGACTGGAAACACCATATATTTT. This codes for CASSGTGTGNTIYF. The V call is TRBV5-1, the J call TRBJ1-3, with D tentatively TRBD1 (6 bases). Trimming removed 4 bases at V and 2 bases at J, with 10 bases between. Germline lookup yields CDR1 SGHRS and CDR2 YFSETQ. The length of the CDR3 is 14 residues.

The chain couples TRBV7-2 to TRBJ1-2, with TRBD1 matching over 8 bases. This CDR3 contains 17 residues. The germline V gene has CDR1 SGHTA and CDR2 FQGNSA. V shed 5 bases and J 3 bases; nucleotides not matched to a gene: 14. CDR3: CASSANRRDRLYYGYTF. The DNA for the CDR3 is TGTGCCAGCAGCGCGAACCGCCGGGACAGGCTTTACTATGGCTACACCTTC.

The chain joins TRBV16 to TRBJ1-3; D not certain. Germline lookup yields CDR1 KGHSY and CDR2 FQNENV. V lost 2 bases, J lost 4 bases, and 6 bases lay in between. The CDR3 covers 13 residues. The CDR3 spells CASSQGPGNTIYF. CDR3 sequence (DNA): TGTGCCAGCAGCCAAGGCCCCGGAAACACCATATATTTT.

The chain carries TRBV6-5 and TRBJ2-7; 8 bases are shared with TRBD2. V lost 4 bases and J lost 3; bases outside the gene matches: 2. There are 13 residues in the CDR3. Germline V gene sequence: CDR1 MNHEY, CDR2 SVGAGI. In DNA, the CDR3 is TGTGCCAGCAGTTCTCGGGGGGGCTACGAGCAGTACTTC. Protein sequence: CASSSRGGYEQYF.

This clone is a singleton in its sample. The chain links TRBV6-1 to TRBJ1-1; TRBD1 is a possible D gene (6 bases). V was trimmed by 1 base and J by 1 base, leaving 25 bases between them. The CDR3 length is 20 residues. Germline V CDR1 and CDR2: MNHNS, SASEGT. The DNA for the CDR3 is TGTGCCAGCAGTGAAGGGGCGTGGGGGCGCGAAATCGAGGGGAACACTGAAGCTTTCTTT. Translating it yields CASSEGAWGREIEGNTEAFF.

The V and J genes are TRBV6-6 and TRBJ2-1; 11 nucleotides align to TRBD2. This CDR3 contains 15 residues. V shed 6 bases, J shed 6 bases, and the junction held 7 bases outside the gene matches. Per germline, CDR1 MNHNY and CDR2 SVGAGI (reference sequence). The CDR3 reads CASSSLAGEFNEQFF. The CDR3 nucleotides are TGTGCCAGCAGCTCACTAGCGGGGGAGTTCAATGAGCAGTTCTTC.

This clone was counted a single time. J is TRBJ2-7 and V is TRBV21-1; the DNA was not used to check the table's D call, TRBD1. TRBV21-1 is reported as a pseudogene. This CDR3 region has 15 residues. CDR3 amino acids: CASSKGDRDSYEQYV. The CDR3 DNA reads as TGTGCCAGCAGCAAAGGGGACAGGGACTCCTACGAGCAGTACGTC.

The rearrangement joins TRBV19 to TRBJ1-1, with D possibly TRBD1 on 5 matching bases. The CDR3 is made up of 15 amino acids. Trimming shortened V by 1 base and J by 1 base, and 10 bases separated the two germline ends. From germline, CDR1 is LNHDA and CDR2 SQIVND (reference sequence). CDR3 region: CASSIVPGGNTEAFF. In DNA, the CDR3 is TGTGCCAGTAGTATAGTGCCGGGGGGGAACACTGAAGCTTTCTTT.

The chain is built from TRBV11-3 and TRBJ2-3; D remains ambiguous. The CDR3 is 14 residues long. Germline V gene data show CDR1 as SGHNT and CDR2 as YENEEA. V lost 1 base and J lost 0, with 5 bases in between. The CDR3 sequence: CASSLGLSTDTQYF. In DNA, the CDR3 is TGTGCCAGCAGCTTAGGTCTTAGCACAGATACGCAGTATTTT. Filled out from reference TRBV11-3 and TRBJ2-3, the complete variable domain reads EAGVVQSPRYKIIEKKQPVAFWCNPISGHNTLYWYLQNLGQGPELLIRYENEEAVDDSQLPKDRFSAERLKGVDSTLKIQPAELGDSAVYLCASSLGLSTDTQYFGPGTRLTVL.